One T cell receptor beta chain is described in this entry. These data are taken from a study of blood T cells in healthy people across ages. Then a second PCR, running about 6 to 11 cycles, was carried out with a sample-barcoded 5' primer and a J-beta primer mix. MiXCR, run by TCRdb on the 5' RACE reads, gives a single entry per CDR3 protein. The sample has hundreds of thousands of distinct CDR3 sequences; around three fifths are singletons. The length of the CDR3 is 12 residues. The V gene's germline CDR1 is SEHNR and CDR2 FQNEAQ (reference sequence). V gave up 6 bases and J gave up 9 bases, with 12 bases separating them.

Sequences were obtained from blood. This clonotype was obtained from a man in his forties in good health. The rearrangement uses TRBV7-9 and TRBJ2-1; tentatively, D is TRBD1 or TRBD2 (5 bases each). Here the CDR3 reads CASRSSGTEQFF. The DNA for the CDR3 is TGTGCCAGCAGATCCTCAGGGACTGAGCAGTTCTTC.